These T cell receptor beta chains were read from a single sample in a study of early T cells in non-severe SARS-CoV-2 infection. MiXCR was run by TCRdb on the 5' RACE reads, yielding one entry per CDR3 protein. The sample records roughly 58,000 distinct CDR3 sequences, approximately 12% being singletons. Sequencing input: whole blood. These receptors came from an adult who was a healthcare worker with PCR-confirmed SARS-CoV-2 infection or an uninfected control (not recorded which). The conserved cysteine and the conserved F or W are not part of the CDR3 here. Fields, in order: J gene, V gene, CDR3 protein.

TRBJ1-1 | TRBV12-3/TRBV12-4 | ASSFSLSGTEAF
TRBJ2-3 | TRBV10-1 | ASSESRRGGTDTQY
TRBJ2-5 | TRBV19 | ASSPPTARGYQETQY
TRBJ2-3 | TRBV4-3 | ASSQEIAGGSPDTQY
TRBJ2-1 | TRBV7-3 | ASSKVGDEQF
TRBJ1-2 | TRBV12-3/TRBV12-4 | ASSPGQGRGYT
TRBJ2-1 | TRBV30 | AWRLAGGENEQF
TRBJ1-1 | TRBV2 | ASSEEGEAF
TRBJ2-4 | TRBV20-1 | SASSRSGAKNIQY
TRBJ1-4 | TRBV11-2 | ASSLSGANEKLF
TRBJ2-2 | TRBV3-1 | ASSQGGGRNTGELF
TRBJ2-3 | TRBV5-4 | ASSFGGDRGTDTQY
TRBJ2-2 | TRBV7-2 | ASSSGFGGELF
TRBJ2-7 | TRBV6-1 | ASSLRPMLQGVTYEQY
TRBJ2-1 | TRBV5-1 | ASTRDPDIGEQF
TRBJ1-1 | TRBV5-6 | ASSGYPHYTEAF
TRBJ1-1 | TRBV7-9 | ASSLVGDTEAF
TRBJ2-2 | TRBV5-1 | ASSREAGATNTGELF
TRBJ2-3 | TRBV7-9 | ASSGNTDTQY
TRBJ2-2 | TRBV7-2 | ASRPPGQGGIGELF
TRBJ2-3 | TRBV7-8 | ASSPGTSGGFATDTQY
TRBJ2-5 | TRBV11-2 | ASSNPRGGRETQY
TRBJ2-3 | TRBV6-4 | ASSAGAVGADTQY
TRBJ1-1 | TRBV30 | AWSRGDKGAF
TRBJ2-1 | TRBV19 | ASRWGQGARNEQF
TRBJ2-7 | TRBV12-3/TRBV12-4 | ASSYAGTIPQY
TRBJ1-6 | TRBV5-4 | ASSFDVDSPLH
TRBJ2-1 | TRBV6-4 | ASENDGGARSYNEQF
TRBJ2-3 | TRBV4-1 | ASSRQAMWDTQY
TRBJ2-5 | TRBV6-6 | ASSYGTSIPETQY
TRBJ2-7 | TRBV6-5 | ASSLLSTGSSSYEQY
TRBJ1-1 | TRBV7-8 | ASSLAGMNTEAF
TRBJ1-1 | TRBV10-2 | ASSESGVGSTEAF
TRBJ2-1 | TRBV20-1 | SASPLASGGASEQF
TRBJ2-1 | TRBV5-5 | ASIAGPYNEQF
TRBJ1-5 | TRBV7-8 | ASSLLGRPQH
TRBJ2-5 | TRBV27 | ASSAQGAQETQY
TRBJ1-1 | TRBV29-1 | SIPPDRGLLGTEAF
TRBJ1-6 | TRBV12-3/TRBV12-4 | ASSRFGRANSPLH
TRBJ2-1 | TRBV4-1 | ASSHRTGPSYNEQF